Shown below are 3 T cell receptor beta chains from a single sample sequenced in a study of blood T cells in healthy people across ages. The second PCR ran about 6 to 11 cycles with a sample-barcoded 5' primer and J-beta primers. Using its own MiXCR run on the 5' RACE reads, TCRdb lists one record per CDR3 protein. The sample shows some 750,000 distinct CDR3 sequences, about 20% of them seen only once. The source material was blood. The receptors were sampled from a man in his 70s in good health.

This clonotype has more than one count but fewer than ten. The gene calls are TRBV29-1 and TRBJ1-4; the D gene is possibly TRBD1 (5 bases). The germline V and J ends were trimmed by 7 bases and 7 bases, with 10 bases remaining between them. In germline, CDR1 is SQVTM, CDR2 ANQGSEA. The CDR3 sequence is 11 residues long. CDR3 in amino acids: CSGIDSEKLFF. The CDR3 region has the DNA TGCAGCGGCATAGACAGTGAAAAACTGTTTTTT.

The V call is TRBV19, the J call TRBJ2-6; D unclear. Germline CDR1 is LNHDA and CDR2 is SQIVND (reference sequence). CDR3 length: 12 residues. V was pared by 6 bases and J by 2 bases, with 2 bases between. The CDR3 DNA follows: TGTGCCAGTAGCACTGGGGCCAACGTCCTGACTTTC. This sequence encodes CASSTGANVLTF.

This clonotype turned up a few times. The rearrangement joins TRBV12-3 or TRBV12-4 to TRBJ2-7; TRBD2 aligns across 8 bases. The CDR3 extends over 14 amino acids. V lost 6 bases and J lost 4; bases outside the gene matches: 8. Here the CDR3 reads CASSLQRGLYEQYF. The CDR3 coding sequence is TGTGCCAGCAGCCTCCAGCGGGGGCTGTACGAGCAGTACTTC.